This T cell receptor beta chain was profiled in a study of T cells in Graves' hyperthyroidism and ophthalmopathy. This CDR3 is built from 16 residues. Germline assignment: CDR1 SQVTM and CDR2 ANQGSEA. V was pared by 4 bases and J by 6 bases, with 12 bases of the junction left unmatched. RNA transcripts yielded amplified TCR beta CDR3 regions. First-round RT-PCR with HTBI primers amplified the TCR CDR3 region. TCRdb ran MiXCR on the multiplex PCR reads and lists one entry per CDR3 protein. The sample includes about 46,000 distinct CDR3 sequences, 45% to 50% of them seen just once. The study based diagnoses on clinical symptoms, serum thyroxine and TRAb, thyroid ultrasound and orbital computed tomography. This clonotype was detected many times.

The chain uses TRBV29-1 and TRBJ2-3; 11 bases fit TRBD1. The sequence came from a woman in her 50s with Graves' hyperthyroidism. The specimen was peripheral blood or thyroid tissue (not recorded which). This CDR3 is CSVVGLGQGGFDTQYF. In DNA form, the CDR3 reads TGCAGCGTTGTGGGCCTGGGACAGGGGGGATTTGATACGCAGTATTTT.